Listed below are T cell receptor beta chains from one sample, sequenced in a study of blood T cell repertoires in COVID-19. Sequencing used immunoSEQ multiplex PCR; TCRdb keeps in-frame clones, though not all of them. The repertoire consists of about 48,000 clones, with approximately 81% occurring once and the leading ten covering over 4.5%. Sample: peripheral blood. The receptor set was obtained from a woman aged 60-75 years with acute or convalescent COVID-19. CDR3s include the opening cysteine and the closing phenylalanine or tryptophan. The D gene is left open where the match is weak. For some rows the clone size is stated as once, few or many, or as a class when expanded; others skip it.

cdr3_aa	cdr3_length	clone_size	v_call	j_call	d_call
CASSLTSGRAVDTQYF	16	.	TRBV27	TRBJ2-3	TRBD2
CASSYSGAPAFF	12	.	TRBV6-5	TRBJ1-1	.
CASSLLGSETQYF	13	.	TRBV7-9	TRBJ2-5	.
CASRSGDPITGELFF	15	once	TRBV27	TRBJ2-2	.
CASSQRRTGTGGYTF	15	.	TRBV4-2	TRBJ1-2	TRBD1
CASRGDLSSYNSPLHF	16	.	TRBV30	TRBJ1-6	.
CASIRGGMGAFF	12	many	TRBV2	TRBJ2-1	.
CAWSVPPELGIF	12	.	TRBV30	TRBJ1-2	.
CASSFRVSGANVLTF	15	.	TRBV19	TRBJ2-6	.
CASSPPTGTYNEQFF	15	.	TRBV18	TRBJ2-1	TRBD1
CASSNRDSGIHEQYF	15	.	TRBV19	TRBJ2-7	TRBD1
CASTPTPYNEQFF	13	few	TRBV19	TRBJ2-1	.
CASSEGGENGYTF	13	.	TRBV25-1	TRBJ1-2	.
CASSTPPRGGYTF	13	few	TRBV6-6	TRBJ1-2	.
CASSAGLAGGRWTGELFF	18	.	TRBV5-1	TRBJ2-2	TRBD2
CASSLGDQPQHF	12	.	TRBV12-3/TRBV12-4	TRBJ1-5	.
CASREKDRLNTEAFF	15	few	TRBV7-9	TRBJ1-1	TRBD1
CASSQLGGGPTNEKLFF	17	.	TRBV4-2	TRBJ1-4	TRBD1
CASSQGTSGGYNEQFF	16	.	TRBV14	TRBJ2-1	TRBD2
CASSESLQLNTEAFF	15	once	TRBV2	TRBJ1-1	.
CASSFPGQTSNYGYTF	16	.	TRBV7-2	TRBJ1-2	.
CATRGGVWANVLTF	14	.	TRBV7-2	TRBJ2-6	TRBD2
CASSELRRGGADTQYF	16	once	TRBV25-1	TRBJ2-3	.
CASSAWTGDGYTF	13	.	TRBV5-5	TRBJ1-2	TRBD1